The 8 T cell receptor beta chains reported below all come from one sample, sequenced in a study of T cell responses to AZD1222 COVID-19 vaccine. Generated by immunoSEQ multiplex PCR, the TCRdb table keeps only in-frame clones and is missing some. The repertoire holds under 200,000 clones, with roughly 90% as singletons. The sample consisted of peripheral blood, taken on day 0 of AZD1222 vaccination. These receptors were collected from an adult in good health.

The chain uses TRBV2 and TRBJ1-4; D perhaps matches TRBD1 (6 bases). The germline V gene has CDR1 SNHLY and CDR2 FYNNEI. This CDR3 is built from 14 residues. V was pared by 3 bases and J by 3 bases, with 8 bases between. CDR3 bases: TGTGCCAGCAGTGACGGGGGGCCTAATGAAAAACTGTTTTTT. It codes for CASSDGGPNEKLFF.

The V and J genes are TRBV5-1 and TRBJ2-3; D remains unclear. Deletions cut 0 bases from V and 4 bases from J, with 12 bases between. Germline V lookup: CDR1 SGHRS, CDR2 YFSETQ. The CDR3 length is 15 residues. The CDR3 DNA is TGCGCCAGCAGCTTGGTGGCCGGGTCAGCAGATACGCAGTATTTT. Residues: CASSLVAGSADTQYF.

This clone turned up a few times. The genes are TRBV5-1 and TRBJ1-1; no clear D gene. The CDR3 is made up of 14 amino acids. Trimming cost V 1 base and J 4 bases, with 11 bases left between them. From germline, CDR1 is SGHRS and CDR2 YFSETQ. The CDR3 region is CASSLLQGGTEAFF. The CDR3 bases are TGCGCCAGCAGCTTGTTACAAGGAGGCACTGAAGCTTTCTTT.

This clone appeared once. This sequence joins TRBV5-1 and TRBJ2-3; 11 bases are a match to TRBD2. With V trimmed by 4 bases and J by 2 bases, 9 bases remained unmatched. In germline, CDR1 is SGHRS, CDR2 YFSETQ. The CDR3 spans 17 residues. CDR3 residues: CASSKGLAETYTDTQYF. CDR3 bases: TGCGCCAGCAGCAAGGGACTAGCGGAGACTTACACAGATACGCAGTATTTT.

The V call is TRBV19, the J call TRBJ1-4; 8 bases map to TRBD1. Germline loops: CDR1 LNHDA, CDR2 SQIVND (reference sequence). This CDR3 has 14 residues. With 5 bases clipped from V and 7 bases from J, the junction kept 6 bases outside the gene matches. In nucleotides, the CDR3 is TGTGCCAGTAGTTACAGGGGGGGGAGTGAAAAACTGTTTTTT. Translation gives CASSYRGGSEKLFF.

Comment on this clone: A read error may produce the germline difference seen at one junction end. The V and J genes are TRBV6-5 and TRBJ2-5; TRBD1 aligns across 8 bases. The CDR3 runs 15 residues. Germline loops: CDR1 MNHEY, CDR2 SVGAGI. CDR3 in amino acids: CASSSGQGRQGTQYF. The CDR3 bases are TGTGCCAGCAGTTCCGGACAGGGTAGGCAAGGGACCCAGTACTTC.

This chain uses TRBV3-1 (or the pseudogene TRBV3-2) with TRBJ2-7, with TRBD1 identical over 8 bases. The CDR3 is made up of 15 amino acids. Germline V gene data show CDR1 as LGHDT and CDR2 as YNNKEL (reference sequence). Trimming took 3 bases from V and 0 from J; bases not matched to a gene: 4. As DNA, the CDR3 is TGTGCCAGCAGCCAGGGACAGGATCCCTCCTACGAGCAGTACTTC. The encoded protein is CASSQGQDPSYEQYF.

The CDR3 DNA is TGTGCCAGCAGTCCGACAGGGGCGGGCAATCAGCCCCAGCATTTT. Residues: CASSPTGAGNQPQHF. This chain links TRBV28 with TRBJ1-5, with 8 bases matching TRBD1. This CDR3 is 15 amino acids long. The V gene end was trimmed by 5 bases and the J gene end by 2 bases; junction bases not matched to a gene: 5. In germline, CDR1 is MDHEN, CDR2 SYDVKM.